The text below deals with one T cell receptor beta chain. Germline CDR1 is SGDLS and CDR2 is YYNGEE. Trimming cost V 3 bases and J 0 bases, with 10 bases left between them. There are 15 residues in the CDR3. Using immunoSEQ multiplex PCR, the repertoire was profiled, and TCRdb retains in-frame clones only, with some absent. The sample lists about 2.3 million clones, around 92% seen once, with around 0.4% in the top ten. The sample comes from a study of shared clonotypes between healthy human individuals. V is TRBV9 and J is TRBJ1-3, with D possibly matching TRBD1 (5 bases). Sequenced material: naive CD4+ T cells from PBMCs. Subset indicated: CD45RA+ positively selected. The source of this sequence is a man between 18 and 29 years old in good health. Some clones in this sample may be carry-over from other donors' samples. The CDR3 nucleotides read TGTGCCAGCAGCGCAGCCGGGGGCTCTGGAAACACCATATATTTT. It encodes CASSAAGGSGNTIYF.